The 4 T cell receptor beta chains presented below share a single source sample, sequenced in a study of breast tumors, draining lymph nodes, adjacent tissues. Breast cancer patients provided tissue from their axillary draining lymph nodes. Via MiXCR, TCRdb re-called the multiplex PCR reads, giving one row per CDR3 protein. The table has tens of thousands of distinct CDR3 sequences, roughly 28% seen once. The sequenced sample was axillary lymph node tissue. The receptors were sampled from a female donor with breast cancer. Some clones in this sample may be carry-over from other donors' samples.

This clonotype showed up many times. This chain joins TRBV20-1 and TRBJ2-1, with D perhaps TRBD2 (5 bases). V was cut by 0 bases and J by 5 bases, with 17 bases left in between. CDR3 length: 16 amino acids. From germline, CDR1 is DFQATT and CDR2 SNEGSKA (reference sequence). As DNA, the CDR3 is TGCAGTGCTAGAGATGTGGTGGCGGGCCTGGACAATGAGCAGTTCTTC. It is translated as CSARDVVAGLDNEQFF.

This clonotype has just a few counts. The chain employs TRBV4-1 and TRBJ1-1; maybe TRBD1 (5 bases). This CDR3 comprises 14 residues. CDR1 is MGHRA, CDR2 YSYEKL, per germline. V lost 1 base and J lost 6, with 12 bases in between. CDR3 DNA: TGCGCCAGCAGCCAAGTCCCCAGGGCCCCTGAAGCTTTCTTT. Its translation is CASSQVPRAPEAFF.

This clonotype was seen repeatedly, ten times or more. The V gene is TRBV4-1, the J gene TRBJ2-7; 9 bases line up with TRBD1. Per the germline V gene, CDR1 is MGHRA and CDR2 is YSYEKL. The CDR3 consists of 15 residues. After removal of 0 bases from V and 7 bases from J, the junction contained 7 bases not matched to a gene. The CDR3 reads CASSQDRQGVREQYF. CDR3 DNA sequence: TGCGCCAGCAGCCAAGATCGACAGGGGGTCCGGGAGCAGTACTTC.

The V gene is TRBV18, the J gene TRBJ2-3; 8 nucleotides agree with TRBD2. The CDR3 length is 15 residues. V dropped 1 base and J dropped 4; count of bases not matched to a gene: 4. Germline values: CDR1 KGHSH, CDR2 LQKENI. CDR3 in amino acids: CASSPRAGVADTQYF. The CDR3, as DNA: TGTGCCAGCTCACCACGAGCGGGAGTGGCAGATACGCAGTATTTT.